This TCR beta chain was profiled in a study of blood T cells in healthy people across ages. Findings of the study overall: Strongly correlated with naive T cell percentage was TCR beta diversity. The CMV status of each donor remained undetermined, and this could have confounded shifts in expanded clonotypes.

Isolation yielded PBMCs, at least 7 million per sample, in every case. The second PCR ran about 6 to 12 cycles with a sample-barcoded 5' primer and J-beta primers. Each of the samples gave a minimum of 2.5 million paired-end reads that contained CDR3. TCRdb called the 5' RACE reads again in MiXCR, with one record for every CDR3 protein. The table has roughly 1.7 million distinct CDR3 sequences, about 32% seen once. In regard to this clonotype: Its specificity is not known.

CDR1 and CDR2 from the germline V gene are GTSNPN and SVGIG (reference sequence). The CDR3 extends over 12 amino acids. Trimming took 1 base from V and 7 from J, leaving 9 bases between them. The chain couples TRBV30 to TRBJ2-3; D perhaps matches TRBD2 (6 bases). The source material was blood. The TCR sequence derives from a woman aged 25 to 39 in good health. The CDR3 DNA follows: TGTGCCTGGAGTGCTGGAGGGAATACGCAGTATTTT. It encodes CAWSAGGNTQYF.